This T cell receptor (beta chain) was found in a study of cytotoxic CD8 clonotypes in ibrutinib-treated CLL. Target depth was 1 in 200,000 to 1 in 1 million T cells, about 10x per clonotype. Here immunoSEQ multiplex PCR was the method, and the copy in TCRdb shows in-frame clones only, minus some. In the table there are a few hundred thousand clones, roughly 70% of which are singletons. This CDR3 region has 14 residues. Per germline, CDR1 SEHNR and CDR2 FQNEAQ (reference sequence). V lost 7 bases to trimming and J lost 1 base; unmatched junction nucleotides: 4. Sequences were derived from PBMCs, sampled after 36 months of ibrutinib treatment. The V call is TRBV7-9, the J call TRBJ1-1; 9 bases line up with TRBD1. The sequence came from a human donor with chronic lymphocytic leukemia. CDR3 amino acids: CASIPGQGNTEAFF. In DNA form, the CDR3 reads TGTGCCAGCATACCGGGACAGGGGAACACTGAAGCTTTCTTT.